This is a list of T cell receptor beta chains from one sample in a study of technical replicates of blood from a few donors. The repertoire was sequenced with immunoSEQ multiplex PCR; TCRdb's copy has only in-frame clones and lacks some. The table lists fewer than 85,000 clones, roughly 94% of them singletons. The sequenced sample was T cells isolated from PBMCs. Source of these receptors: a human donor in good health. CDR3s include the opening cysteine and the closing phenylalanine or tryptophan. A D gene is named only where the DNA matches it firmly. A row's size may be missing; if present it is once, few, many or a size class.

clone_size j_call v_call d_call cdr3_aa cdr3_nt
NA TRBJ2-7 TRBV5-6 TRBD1 CASSPTGSYEQYF TGTGCCAGCAGCCCGACAGGGTCCTACGAGCAGTACTTC
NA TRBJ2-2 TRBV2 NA CASSAENTGELFF TGTGCCAGCAGCGCGGAGAATACCGGGGAGCTGTTTTTT
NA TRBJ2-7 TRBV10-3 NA CAISEDSSYEQYF TGTGCCATCAGTGAGGACAGTTCCTACGAGCAGTACTTC
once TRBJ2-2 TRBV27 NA CASSTGLVGDTGELFF TGTGCCAGCAGCACAGGGTTGGTTGGAGACACCGGGGAGCTGTTTTTT
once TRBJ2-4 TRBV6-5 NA CASRELTGYNIQYF TGTGCCAGCAGAGAACTCACCGGGTACAACATTCAGTACTTC
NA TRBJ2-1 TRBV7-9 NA CASSPRSVQRHNEQFF TGTGCCAGCAGCCCCCGCAGCGTGCAGCGGCACAATGAGCAGTTCTTC
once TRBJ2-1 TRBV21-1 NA CASSKIPSGTHYNEQFF TGTGCCAGCAGCAAAATACCGTCCGGGACTCACTACAATGAGCAGTTCTTC
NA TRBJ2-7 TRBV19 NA CASSTPGVSYEQYF TGTGCCAGTAGTACCCCCGGTGTCTCCTACGAGCAGTACTTC
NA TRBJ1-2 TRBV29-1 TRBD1 CSGAQGGVEGYTF TGCAGCGGAGCACAGGGGGGGGTGGAAGGCTACACCTTC
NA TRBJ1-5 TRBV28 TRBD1 CASSLFVGRTGRNQPQHF TGTGCCAGCAGTTTATTCGTGGGCAGGACAGGGAGAAATCAGCCCCAGCATTTT
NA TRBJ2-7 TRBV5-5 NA CASSLIGVEQYF TGTGCCAGCAGCTTGATCGGGGTCGAGCAGTACTTC
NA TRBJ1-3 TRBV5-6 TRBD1 CASSAWILTGAGNTIYF TGTGCCAGCAGCGCATGGATACTGACAGGGGCCGGAAACACCATATATTTT
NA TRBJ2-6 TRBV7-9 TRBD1 CASIPWDSVSGANVLTF TGTGCCAGCATCCCATGGGACAGTGTGTCTGGGGCCAACGTCCTGACTTTC
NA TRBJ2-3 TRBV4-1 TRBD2 CASSQGGIAGVSSSTDTQYF TGCGCCAGCAGCCAAGGCGGTATAGCGGGGGTATCTTCTAGCACAGATACGCAGTATTTT
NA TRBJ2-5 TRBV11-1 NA CASSGSRGETQYF TGTGCCAGCAGTGGAAGCAGGGGAGAGACCCAGTACTTC
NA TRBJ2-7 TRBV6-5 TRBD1 CASSYGQEDYEQYF TGTGCCAGCAGTTATGGACAGGAAGACTACGAGCAGTACTTC